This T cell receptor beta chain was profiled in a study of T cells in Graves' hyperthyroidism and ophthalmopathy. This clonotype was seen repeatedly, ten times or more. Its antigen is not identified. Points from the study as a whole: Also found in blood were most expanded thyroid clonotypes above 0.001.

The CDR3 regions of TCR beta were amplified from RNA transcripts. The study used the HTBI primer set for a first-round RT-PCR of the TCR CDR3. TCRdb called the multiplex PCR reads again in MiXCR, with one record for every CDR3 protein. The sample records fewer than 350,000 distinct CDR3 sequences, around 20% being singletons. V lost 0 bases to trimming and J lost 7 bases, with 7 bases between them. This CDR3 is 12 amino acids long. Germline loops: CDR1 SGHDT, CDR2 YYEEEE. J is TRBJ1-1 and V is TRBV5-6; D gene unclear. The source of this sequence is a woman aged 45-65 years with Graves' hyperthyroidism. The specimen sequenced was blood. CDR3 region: CASSLAVGEAFF. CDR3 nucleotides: TGTGCCAGCAGCTTGGCAGTCGGTGAAGCTTTCTTT. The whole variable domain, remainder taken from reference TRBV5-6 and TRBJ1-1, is DAGVTQSPTHLIKTRGQQVTLRCSPKSGHDTVSWYQQALGQGPQFIFQYYEEEERQRGNFPDRFSGHQFPNYSSELNVNALLLGDSALYLCASSLAVGEAFFGQGTRLTVV.